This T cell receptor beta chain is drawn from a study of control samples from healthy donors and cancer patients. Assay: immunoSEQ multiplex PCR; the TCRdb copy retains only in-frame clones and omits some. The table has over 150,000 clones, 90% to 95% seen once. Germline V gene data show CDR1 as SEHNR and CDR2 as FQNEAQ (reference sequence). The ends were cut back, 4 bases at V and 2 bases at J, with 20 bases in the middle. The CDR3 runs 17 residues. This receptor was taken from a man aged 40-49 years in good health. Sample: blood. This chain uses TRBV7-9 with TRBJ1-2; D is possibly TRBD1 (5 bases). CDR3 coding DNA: TGTGCCAGCAGCTCGTCCGGGACTATAATAAAAAACTATGGCTACACCTTC. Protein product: CASSSSGTIIKNYGYTF.